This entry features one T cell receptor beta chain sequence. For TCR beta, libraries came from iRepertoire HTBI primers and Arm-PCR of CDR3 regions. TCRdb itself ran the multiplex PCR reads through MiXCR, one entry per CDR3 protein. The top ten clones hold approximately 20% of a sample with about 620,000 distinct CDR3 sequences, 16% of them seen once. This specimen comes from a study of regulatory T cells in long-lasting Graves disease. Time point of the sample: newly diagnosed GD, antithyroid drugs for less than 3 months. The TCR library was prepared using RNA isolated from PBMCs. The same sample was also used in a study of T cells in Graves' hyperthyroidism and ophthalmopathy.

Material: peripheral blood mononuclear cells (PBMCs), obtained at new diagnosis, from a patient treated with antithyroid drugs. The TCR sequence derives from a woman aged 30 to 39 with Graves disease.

Written as DNA, the CDR3 is TGTGCCAGCAGCATTCTAGGTTATGAGCAGTTCTTC. It encodes CASSILGYEQFF. The chain couples TRBV3-1 to TRBJ2-1; no clear D gene. With 5 bases removed from V and 8 bases from J, the gap between germline ends came to 10 bases. Germline CDR1 reads LGHDT; CDR2 reads YNNKEL (reference sequence). The CDR3 totals 12 residues.